The entry below describes one TCR beta chain. Antigen specificity is unknown. This entry is derived from a study of vaccination effects on CD4 cells after COVID-19. Study summary: Antigen-specific CD4+ T cells were expanded with viral peptide pools in the ViraFEST assay before sequencing. Relative to the second dose, post-vaccine samples were obtained a median of 72 days later.

V was clipped by 3 bases and J by 5 bases; unmatched bases: 5. The CDR3 length is 14 residues. Germline CDR1 and CDR2: SGHNT and YENEEA. Clones were read by immunoSEQ multiplex PCR, and TCRdb kept only the in-frame ones, dropping some. The repertoire holds nearly 35,000 clones, with about three quarters as singletons. The culture ran for less than 12 days, and then CD4+ T cells were isolated. Documented for the person is a PCR-confirmed SARS-CoV-2 infection occurring between March and December 2020. Two-dose BNT162b2 or mRNA-1273 vaccination was given to participants. The material sequenced was CD4+ T cells from PBMCs cultured without peptide, taken after COVID-19 vaccination. This chain uses TRBV11-3 with TRBJ1-1; 8 bases line up with TRBD1. This receptor was taken from a human donor who had a prior SARS-CoV-2 infection. The CDR3: CASSLGRTGTEAFF. CDR3 nucleotides: TGTGCCAGCAGCTTGGGAAGGACAGGGACTGAAGCTTTCTTT.